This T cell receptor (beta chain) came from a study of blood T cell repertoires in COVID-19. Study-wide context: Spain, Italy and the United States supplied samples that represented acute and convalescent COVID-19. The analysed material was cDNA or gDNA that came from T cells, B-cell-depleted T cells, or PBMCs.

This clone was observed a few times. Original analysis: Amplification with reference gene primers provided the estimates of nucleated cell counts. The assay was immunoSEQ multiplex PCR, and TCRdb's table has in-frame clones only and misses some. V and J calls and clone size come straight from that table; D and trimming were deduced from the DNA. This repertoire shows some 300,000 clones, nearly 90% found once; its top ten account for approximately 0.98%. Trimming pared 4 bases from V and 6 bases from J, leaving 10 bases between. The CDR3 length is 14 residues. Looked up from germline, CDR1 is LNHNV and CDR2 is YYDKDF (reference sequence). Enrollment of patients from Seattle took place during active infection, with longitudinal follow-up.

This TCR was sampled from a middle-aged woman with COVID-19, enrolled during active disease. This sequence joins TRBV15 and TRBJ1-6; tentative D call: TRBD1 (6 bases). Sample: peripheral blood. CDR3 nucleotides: TGTGCCACCAGCAAGGGGGGGAGTAATTCACCCCTCCACTTT. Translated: CATSKGGSNSPLHF. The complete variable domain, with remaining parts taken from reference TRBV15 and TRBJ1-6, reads DAMVIQNPRYQVTQFGKPVTLSCSQTLNHNVMYWYQQKSSQAPKLLFHYYDKDFNNEADTPDNFQSRRPNTSFCFLDIRSPGLGDTAMYLCATSKGGSNSPLHFGNGTRLTVT.